This T cell receptor (beta chain) was observed in a study of neurological immune-mediated disorders. Where libraries were unsorted, they were derived from 2 million PBMCs stored at -80 degrees C. This clonotype was seen at least ten times. TCRdb independently ran MiXCR on the 5' RACE reads; one entry per CDR3 protein. Of 40,000 or so distinct CDR3 sequences listed, over 2% are singletons. The receptor's source is a man aged 25 to 40 with multiple sclerosis. Sequencing was done on a sample of PBMCs.

CDR3 sequence reads: CASSFRSSYNEQFF. The CDR3 coding sequence is TGCGCCAGCAGCTTTCGCAGCTCCTACAATGAGCAGTTCTTC. This rearrangement joins TRBV5-1 to TRBJ2-1, with D hard to call. CDR1 and CDR2 from the germline V gene are SGHRS and YFSETQ. CDR3 length: 14 residues. The V and J ends lost 2 bases and 0 bases respectively, with 6 bases between them. Complete variable domain (other parts from reference TRBV5-1 and TRBJ2-1): KAGVTQTPRYLIKTRGQQVTLSCSPISGHRSVSWYQQTPGQGLQFLFEYFSETQRNKGNFPGRFSGRQFSNSRSEMNVSTLELGDSALYLCASSFRSSYNEQFFGPGTRLTVL.